This T cell receptor beta chain was identified during a study of T cells in Graves' hyperthyroidism and ophthalmopathy. Study as a whole: Pretreatment peripheral blood was obtained at initial diagnosis.

The patients, who ranged from 18 to 65 in age, presented with newly diagnosed hyperthyroidism lasting under 2 months. A roughly 9.7 ml volume of fresh peripheral blood provided the PBMCs. Germline lookup yields CDR1 SGHRS and CDR2 YFSETQ. The CDR3 runs 15 residues. V gave up 3 bases and J gave up 0 bases; unmatched junction bases: 3. This clonotype was seen only a few times. The target antigen is unknown. Broader study findings: Blood also showed most of the thyroid clonotypes that were expanded above 0.001.

RNA transcripts served as the template for amplifying TCR beta CDR3 regions. Researchers ran a first-round RT-PCR on the TCR CDR3 using the HTBI primer set. TCRdb re-analysed the multiplex PCR reads in MiXCR, keeping a single row per CDR3 protein. Of 730,000 or so distinct CDR3 sequences listed, approximately 18% are singletons. The source is a woman in her forties or fifties with Graves' hyperthyroidism that later progressed to Graves' ophthalmopathy. V is TRBV5-1 and J is TRBJ2-3; 8 bases match TRBD1. The sequenced material came from blood. As DNA, the CDR3 is TGCGCCAGCAGCTCGGGACAGGTTAGCACAGATACGCAGTATTTT. Translating gives CASSSGQVSTDTQYF.